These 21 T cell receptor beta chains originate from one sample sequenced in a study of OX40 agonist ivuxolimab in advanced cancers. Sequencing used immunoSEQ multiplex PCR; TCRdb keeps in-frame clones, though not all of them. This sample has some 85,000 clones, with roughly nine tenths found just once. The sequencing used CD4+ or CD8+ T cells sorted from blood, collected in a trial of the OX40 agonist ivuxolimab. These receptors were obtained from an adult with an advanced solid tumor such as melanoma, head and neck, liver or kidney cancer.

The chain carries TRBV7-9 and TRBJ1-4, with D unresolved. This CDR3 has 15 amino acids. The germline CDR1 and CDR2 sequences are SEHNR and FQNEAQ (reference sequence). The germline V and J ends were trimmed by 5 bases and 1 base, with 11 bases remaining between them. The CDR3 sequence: CASSDGALTNEKLFF. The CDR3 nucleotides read TGTGCCAGCAGCGATGGAGCCTTAACTAATGAAAAACTGTTTTTT.

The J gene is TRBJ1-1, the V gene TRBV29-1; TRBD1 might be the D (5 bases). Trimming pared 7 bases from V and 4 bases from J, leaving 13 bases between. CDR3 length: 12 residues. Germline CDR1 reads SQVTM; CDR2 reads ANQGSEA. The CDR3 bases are TGCAGCGCGAACCAGGGAGGCACTGAAGCTTTCTTT. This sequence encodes CSANQGGTEAFF.

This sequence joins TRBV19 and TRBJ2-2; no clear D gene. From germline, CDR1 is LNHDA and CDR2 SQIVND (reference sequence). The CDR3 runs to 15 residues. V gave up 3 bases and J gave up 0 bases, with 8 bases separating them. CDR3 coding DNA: TGTGCCAGTAGTATTGGGCAGGCGAACACCGGGGAGCTGTTTTTT. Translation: CASSIGQANTGELFF.

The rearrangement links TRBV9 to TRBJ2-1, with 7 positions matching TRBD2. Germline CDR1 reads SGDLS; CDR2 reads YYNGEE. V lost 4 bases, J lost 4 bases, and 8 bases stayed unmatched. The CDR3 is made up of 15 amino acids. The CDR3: CASSLEASGYNEQFF. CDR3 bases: TGTGCCAGCAGCCTCGAGGCTAGCGGATACAATGAGCAGTTCTTC. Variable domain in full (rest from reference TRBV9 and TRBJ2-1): DSGVTQTPKHLITATGQRVTLRCSPRSGDLSVYWYQQSLDQGLQFLIQYYNGEERAKGNILERFSAQQFPDLHSELNLSSLELGDSALYFCASSLEASGYNEQFFGPGTRLTVL.

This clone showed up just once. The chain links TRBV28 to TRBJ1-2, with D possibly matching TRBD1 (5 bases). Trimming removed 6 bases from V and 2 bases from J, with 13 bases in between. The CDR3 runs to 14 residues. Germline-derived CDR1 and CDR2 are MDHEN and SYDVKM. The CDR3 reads CASRGGTGNYGYTF. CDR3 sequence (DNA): TGTGCCAGCAGGGGGGGGACGGGGAACTATGGCTACACCTTC.

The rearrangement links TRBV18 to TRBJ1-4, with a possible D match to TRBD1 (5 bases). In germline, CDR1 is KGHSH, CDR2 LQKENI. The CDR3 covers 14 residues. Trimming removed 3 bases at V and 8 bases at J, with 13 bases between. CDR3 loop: CASSPGPLWEKLFF. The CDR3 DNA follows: TGTGCCAGCTCACCGGGGCCCTTATGGGAAAAACTGTTTTTT.

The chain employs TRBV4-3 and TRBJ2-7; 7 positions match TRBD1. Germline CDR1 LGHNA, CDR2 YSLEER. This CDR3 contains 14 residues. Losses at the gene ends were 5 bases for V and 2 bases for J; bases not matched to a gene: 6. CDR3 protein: CASSKRDRAYEQYF. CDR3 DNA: TGCGCCAGCAGCAAAAGGGACAGAGCCTACGAGCAGTACTTC.

CDR3 in DNA: TGTGCCAGCTTCTCCTCCCGGGGGTCTAATGAAAAACTGTTTTTT. Protein sequence: CASFSSRGSNEKLFF. The V and J genes are TRBV28 and TRBJ1-4, with TRBD1 as a possible D gene (5 bases). Germline CDR1 MDHEN, CDR2 SYDVKM. CDR3 length: 15 amino acids. Trimming removed 8 bases at V and 3 bases at J, with 16 bases between.

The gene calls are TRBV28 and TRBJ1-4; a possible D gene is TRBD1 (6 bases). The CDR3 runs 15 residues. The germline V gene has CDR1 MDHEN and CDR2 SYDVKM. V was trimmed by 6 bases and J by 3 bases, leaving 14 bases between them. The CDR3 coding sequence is TGTGCCAGCAGCTTTGATAGGGGGGCTAATGAAAAACTGTTTTTT. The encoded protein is CASSFDRGANEKLFF.

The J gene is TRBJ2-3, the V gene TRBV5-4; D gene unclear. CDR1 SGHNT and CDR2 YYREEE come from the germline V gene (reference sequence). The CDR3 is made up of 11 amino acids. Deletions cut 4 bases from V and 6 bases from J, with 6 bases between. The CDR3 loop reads CASSVSDTQYF. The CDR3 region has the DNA TGTGCCAGCAGCGTATCTGATACGCAGTATTTT.

The CDR3 region has the DNA TGTGCCAGCAGCTTAGGACAGATTAGCAATCAGCCCCAGCATTTT. Amino acids: CASSLGQISNQPQHF. The chain couples TRBV7-2 to TRBJ1-5, with D perhaps matching TRBD1 (5 bases). Germline CDR1 reads SGHTA; CDR2 reads FQGNSA. The CDR3 consists of 15 residues. With 1 base removed from V and 0 bases from J, the gap between germline ends came to 7 bases.

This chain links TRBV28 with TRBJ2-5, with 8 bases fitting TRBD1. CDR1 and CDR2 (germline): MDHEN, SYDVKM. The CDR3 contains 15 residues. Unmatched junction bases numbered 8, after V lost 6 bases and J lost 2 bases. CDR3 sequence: CASRGGDRGQETQYF. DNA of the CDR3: TGTGCCAGCAGGGGTGGAGACAGGGGTCAAGAGACCCAGTACTTC. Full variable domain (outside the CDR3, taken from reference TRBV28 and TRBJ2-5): DVKVTQSSRYLVKRTGEKVFLECVQDMDHENMFWYRQDPGLGLRLIYFSYDVKMKEKGDIPEGYSVSREKKERFSLILESASTNQTSMYLCASRGGDRGQETQYFGPGTRLLVL.

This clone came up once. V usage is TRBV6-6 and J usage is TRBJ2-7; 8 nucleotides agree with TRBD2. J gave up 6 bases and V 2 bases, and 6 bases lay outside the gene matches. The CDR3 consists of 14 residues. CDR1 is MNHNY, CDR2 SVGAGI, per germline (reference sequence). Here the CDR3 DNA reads TGTGCCAGCAGTTACCCCCAGCGGGAGCCCGAGCAGTACTTC. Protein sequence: CASSYPQREPEQYF.

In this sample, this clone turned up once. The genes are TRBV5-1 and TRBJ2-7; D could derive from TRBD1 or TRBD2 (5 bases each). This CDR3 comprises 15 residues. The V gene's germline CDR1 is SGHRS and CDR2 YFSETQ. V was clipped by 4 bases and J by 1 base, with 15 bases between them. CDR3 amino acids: CASSDTGRGSYEQYF. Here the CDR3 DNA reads TGCGCCAGCAGCGACACGGGACGAGGGTCCTACGAGCAGTACTTC. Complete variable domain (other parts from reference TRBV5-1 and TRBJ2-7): KAGVTQTPRYLIKTRGQQVTLSCSPISGHRSVSWYQQTPGQGLQFLFEYFSETQRNKGNFPGRFSGRQFSNSRSEMNVSTLELGDSALYLCASSDTGRGSYEQYFGPGTRLTVT.

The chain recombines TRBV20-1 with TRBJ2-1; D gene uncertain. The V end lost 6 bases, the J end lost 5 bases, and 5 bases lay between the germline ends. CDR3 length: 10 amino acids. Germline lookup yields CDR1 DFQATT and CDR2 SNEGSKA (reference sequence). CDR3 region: CSATNNEQFF. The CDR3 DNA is TGCAGTGCAACAAACAATGAGCAGTTCTTC.

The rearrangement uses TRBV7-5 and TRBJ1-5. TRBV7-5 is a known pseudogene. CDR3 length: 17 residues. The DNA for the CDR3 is TGTGCCAGAAGCTTCAAGCGGGGGGAGAATAGCAATCAGCCCCAGCATTTT. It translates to CARSFKRGENSNQPQHF.

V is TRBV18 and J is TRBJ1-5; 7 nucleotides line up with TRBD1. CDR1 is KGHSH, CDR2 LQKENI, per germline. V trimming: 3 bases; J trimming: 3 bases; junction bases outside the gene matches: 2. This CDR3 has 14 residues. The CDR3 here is CASSPTGDNQPQHF. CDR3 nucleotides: TGTGCCAGCTCACCCACAGGGGACAATCAGCCCCAGCATTTT.

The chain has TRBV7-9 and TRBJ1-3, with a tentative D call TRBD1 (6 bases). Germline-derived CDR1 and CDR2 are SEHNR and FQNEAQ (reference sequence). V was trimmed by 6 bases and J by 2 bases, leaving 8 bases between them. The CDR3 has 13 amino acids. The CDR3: CASRQGAGNTIYF. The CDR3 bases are TGTGCCAGCAGACAGGGAGCTGGAAACACCATATATTTT.

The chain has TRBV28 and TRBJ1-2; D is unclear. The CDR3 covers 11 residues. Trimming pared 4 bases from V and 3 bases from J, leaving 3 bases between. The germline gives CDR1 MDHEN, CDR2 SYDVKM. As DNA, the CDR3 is TGTGCCAGCAGTTCTGACTATGGCTACACCTTC. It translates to CASSSDYGYTF.

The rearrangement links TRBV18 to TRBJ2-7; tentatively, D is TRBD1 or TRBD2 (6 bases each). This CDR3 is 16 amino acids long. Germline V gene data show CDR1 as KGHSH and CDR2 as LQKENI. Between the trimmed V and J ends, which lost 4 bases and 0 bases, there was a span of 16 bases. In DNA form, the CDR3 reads TGTGCCAGCTCACGAAGGGGGGACACTTTCTCCTACGAGCAGTACTTC. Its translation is CASSRRGDTFSYEQYF.

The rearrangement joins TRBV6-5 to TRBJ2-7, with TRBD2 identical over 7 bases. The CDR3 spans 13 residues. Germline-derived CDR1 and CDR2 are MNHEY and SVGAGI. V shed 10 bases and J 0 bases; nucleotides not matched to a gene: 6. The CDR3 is CATSLAHSYEQYF. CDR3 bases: TGTGCCACTTCACTAGCGCACTCCTACGAGCAGTACTTC.